This TCR beta chain was found in a study of metastatic and nonmetastatic thyroid tumors. Study-wide background: Across blood and tumor or nodule tissue, repertoires from malignant and benign thyroid patients were compared with one another.

TCRdb ran MiXCR on the PCR reads. The sample contains roughly 45,000 clones, under 4% of which appear only once. Prior to thyroid surgery, none of the patients had received any treatment. The CDR3 runs 17 residues. The germline gives CDR1 MDHEN, CDR2 SYDVKM. Between the trimmed V and J ends, which lost 6 bases and 0 bases, there was a span of 18 bases. The table lists this clone with many counts. The sample consisted of blood. This sequence originates from a female donor with papillary thyroid cancer or a benign thyroid nodule (not recorded which). Some clones in this sample may be carry-over from other donors' samples. The J gene is TRBJ2-1, the V gene TRBV28; D might be TRBD2 (6 bases). The CDR3: CASRLKRRRASYNEQFF. The CDR3 DNA reads as TGTGCCAGCAGGTTAAAGAGAAGGAGGGCCTCCTACAATGAGCAGTTCTTC.